Below are 17 T cell receptor beta chains sequenced from a single sample in a study of vaccination effects on CD4 cells after COVID-19. No antigens are known for them. TCRdb keeps only in-frame clones here, not all; method: immunoSEQ multiplex PCR. The table includes about 40,000 clones, about 60% detected once. Using viral peptide pools, the ViraFEST assay grew out antigen-specific CD4+ T cells prior to sequencing. Subsequent to 10 days of culture, CD4+ T cells were isolated. Nucleocapsid antibodies stayed negative before and after vaccination, showing no earlier SARS-CoV-2 infection. Here the sequenced sample was CD4+ T cells from PBMCs cultured with HCoV-OC43 spike peptides, taken before COVID-19 vaccination. Documented subset: HCoV-OC43 spike overlapping peptide pool stimulation. The receptors here all came from a human donor who received a COVID-19 vaccine.

The gene calls are TRBV9 and TRBJ2-1; 7 bases align to TRBD1. Germline V gives CDR1 SGDLS, CDR2 YYNGEE. The CDR3 extends over 13 amino acids. V was clipped by 4 bases and J by 6 bases; unmatched bases: 4. The CDR3 coding sequence is TGTGCCAGCAGCATTACAGGGGTCAATGAGCAGTTCTTC. Its translation is CASSITGVNEQFF. The full variable domain, with the rest looked up from reference TRBV9 and TRBJ2-1, is DSGVTQTPKHLITATGQRVTLRCSPRSGDLSVYWYQQSLDQGLQFLIQYYNGEERAKGNILERFSAQQFPDLHSELNLSSLELGDSALYFCASSITGVNEQFFGPGTRLTVL.

This chain links TRBV2 with TRBJ1-3; possibly TRBD1 for D (5 bases). Germline V CDR1 and CDR2: SNHLY, FYNNEI. The germline V and J ends were trimmed by 3 bases and 2 bases, with 5 bases remaining between them. This CDR3 has 13 residues. This CDR3 is CASSDRAGNTIYF. CDR3 nucleotide sequence: TGTGCCAGCAGTGACAGGGCTGGAAACACCATATATTTT.

This clone was detected a few times. The V gene is TRBV28, the J gene TRBJ2-7; the match to TRBD2 covers 14 bases. This CDR3 has 18 residues. J was trimmed by 0 bases and V by 2 bases; bases with no gene match: 6. The germline V gene encodes CDR1 MDHEN and CDR2 SYDVKM. CDR3 protein: CASSLAGLAGGLSYEQYF. For the CDR3, the DNA is TGTGCCAGCAGTTTAGCCGGACTAGCGGGAGGACTCTCCTACGAGCAGTACTTC. Full variable domain (rest looked up from reference TRBV28 and TRBJ2-7): DVKVTQSSRYLVKRTGEKVFLECVQDMDHENMFWYRQDPGLGLRLIYFSYDVKMKEKGDIPEGYSVSREKKERFSLILESASTNQTSMYLCASSLAGLAGGLSYEQYFGPGTRLTVT.

Only a few counts were recorded for this clone. In nucleotides, the CDR3 is TGTGCCAGCTCACCTGCGACAGAGAATGGCTACACCTTC. It is translated as CASSPATENGYTF. The chain recombines TRBV18 with TRBJ1-2; weak D call: TRBD1 (5 bases). V was trimmed by 3 bases and J by 6 bases, leaving 11 bases between them. The CDR3 spans 13 residues. The V gene's germline CDR1 is KGHSH and CDR2 LQKENI.

This chain connects TRBV5-4 to TRBJ1-1; 7 nucleotides line up with TRBD1. The CDR3 covers 16 residues. Germline V gives CDR1 SGHNT, CDR2 YYREEE (reference sequence). V lost 2 bases, J lost 4 bases, and 11 bases stayed unmatched. As DNA, the CDR3 is TGTGCCAGCAGCTTCGACAGGGATGTTTCGGGCACTGAAGCTTTCTTT. Translated, it gives CASSFDRDVSGTEAFF.

V gene TRBV6-2 or TRBV6-3 combines with J gene TRBJ2-6; 7 bases agree with TRBD1. The CDR3 extends over 17 amino acids. Unmatched junction bases numbered 7, after V lost 5 bases and J lost 0 bases. Germline loops: CDR1 MNHEY, CDR2 SVGEGT. CDR3 sequence (DNA): TGTGCCAGCAGTAGACAGGGCCCCACCTCTGGGGCCAACGTCCTGACTTTC. Amino acids: CASSRQGPTSGANVLTF.

The chain recombines TRBV29-1 with TRBJ1-1, with 7 positions matching TRBD1. CDR1 is SQVTM, CDR2 ANQGSEA, per germline. There are 14 residues in the CDR3. J gave up 6 bases and V 2 bases, and 9 bases lay outside the gene matches. Here the CDR3 DNA reads TGCAGCGTTGAATGGCATGACAGGGTAGCTGAAGCTTTCTTT. It codes for CSVEWHDRVAEAFF.

The CDR3 here is CASSPVGTGGMNTEAFF. CDR3 DNA sequence: TGCGCCAGCAGCCCGGTGGGGACAGGGGGGATGAACACTGAAGCTTTCTTT. V is TRBV5-1 and J is TRBJ1-1; 11 nucleotides agree with TRBD1. Germline assignment: CDR1 SGHRS and CDR2 YFSETQ. With V trimmed by 4 bases and J by 0 bases, 8 bases remained unmatched. The CDR3 covers 17 residues.

This clone was observed a handful of times. The chain combines TRBV4-1 with TRBJ1-3; TRBD1 is a possible D gene (5 bases). V shed 0 bases and J shed 1 base, with 13 bases lying between them. The CDR3 is 17 amino acids. The germline gives CDR1 MGHRA, CDR2 YSYEKL. The CDR3 loop is CASSQDPRGGSGNTIYF. The CDR3 nucleotides read TGCGCCAGCAGCCAAGATCCCCGTGGGGGGTCTGGAAACACCATATATTTT.

The V gene is TRBV7-2, the J gene TRBJ1-1; D may be TRBD1 (5 bases). Germline-derived CDR1 and CDR2 are SGHTA and FQGNSA. The V and J ends lost 3 bases and 1 base respectively, with 6 bases between them. CDR3 length: 13 residues. CDR3 nucleotide sequence: TGTGCCAGCAGCTTCCAGGGGAACACTGAAGCTTTCTTT. Residues: CASSFQGNTEAFF. Filled out from reference TRBV7-2 and TRBJ1-1, the complete variable domain reads GAGVSQSPSNKVTEKGKDVELRCDPISGHTALYWYRQSLGQGLEFLIYFQGNSAPDKSGLPSDRFSAERTGGSVSTLTIQRTQQEDSAVYLCASSFQGNTEAFFGQGTRLTVV.

The V and J genes are TRBV7-2 and TRBJ2-7; 8 bases are shared with TRBD2. The CDR3 spans 13 residues. Trimming removed 5 bases from V and 4 bases from J; junction bases left unmatched: 4. The germline CDR1 and CDR2 sequences are SGHTA and FQGNSA. Here the CDR3 reads CASSPGLVYEQYF. CDR3 nucleotide sequence: TGTGCCAGCAGCCCGGGACTAGTGTACGAGCAGTACTTC.

A few counts support this clone. The chain links TRBV11-2 to TRBJ1-6; D gene uncertain. Trimming cost V 5 bases and J 7 bases, with 9 bases left between them. Germline lookup yields CDR1 SGHAT and CDR2 FQNNGV. The CDR3 is 13 amino acids. CDR3: CASSPGGNSPLHF. CDR3 DNA: TGTGCCAGCAGCCCCGGTGGGAATTCACCCCTCCACTTT.

The chain joins TRBV2 to TRBJ1-5; D not resolved. The V end was cut by 4 bases, the J end by 3 bases, with 10 bases between. The germline V gene has CDR1 SNHLY and CDR2 FYNNEI. This CDR3 contains 14 residues. CDR3 loop: CASSVGRSNQPQHF. CDR3 coding DNA: TGTGCCAGCAGTGTAGGCAGATCCAATCAGCCCCAGCATTTT.

The chain is built from TRBV10-2 and TRBJ2-5, with D perhaps TRBD1 (5 bases). V lost 6 bases and J lost 1, with 15 bases in between. The CDR3 consists of 15 residues. Germline CDR1 WSHSY, CDR2 SAAADI. The CDR3 is CASSLTQAFQETQYF. CDR3 nucleotides: TGCGCCAGCAGCTTAACACAGGCGTTCCAAGAGACCCAGTACTTC.

The chain carries TRBV12-3 or TRBV12-4 and TRBJ1-2, with D perhaps TRBD1 (5 bases). Trimming shortened V by 5 bases and J by 6 bases, and 13 bases separated the two germline ends. The CDR3 is 13 residues long. CDR3 in DNA: TGTGCCAGCAGTCCGTCCGAGGGGAATGGCTACACCTTC. Its translation: CASSPSEGNGYTF.

The chain is built from TRBV29-1 and TRBJ1-4; the D gene is possibly TRBD1 (5 bases). This CDR3 comprises 13 residues. The V end was cut by 4 bases, the J end by 0 bases, with 6 bases between. Per the germline V gene, CDR1 is SQVTM and CDR2 is ANQGSEA. CDR3 coding DNA: TGCAGCGTTGGGGGGGCAACTAATGAAAAACTGTTTTTT. Residues: CSVGGATNEKLFF.

A single count supports this clone. V is TRBV3-1 (or the pseudogene TRBV3-2) and J is TRBJ1-2; D ambiguous. Germline CDR1 reads LGHDT; CDR2 reads YNNKEL (reference sequence). This CDR3 comprises 11 residues. Between the trimmed V and J ends, which lost 6 bases and 8 bases, there was a span of 10 bases. The chain's CDR3 is CASSSGFGYTF. The CDR3 DNA is TGTGCCAGCAGTTCGGGTTTCGGCTACACCTTC.